These T cell receptor beta chains were read from a single sample in a study of monozygotic twins with inflammatory bowel disease. TCRdb re-called the 5' RACE reads and shows each CDR3 protein once, DNA omitted. This table lists 330,000 or so distinct CDR3 sequences. The sequenced sample was blood. These receptors were collected from a human donor with ulcerative colitis or Crohn's disease, or a healthy co-twin of an affected twin (not recorded which). The CDR3 runs from the conserved cysteine through the conserved F or W.

CDR3 length: 16; V gene: TRBV27; J gene: TRBJ2-2; CDR3 protein: CASSLSWQGRTGELFF
CDR3 length: 14; V gene: TRBV20-1; J gene: TRBJ1-2; CDR3 protein: CSARDPGANYGYTF
CDR3 length: 13; V gene: TRBV5-1; J gene: TRBJ2-2; CDR3 protein: CASSTAYTGELFF
CDR3 length: 15; V gene: TRBV7-2; J gene: TRBJ2-3; CDR3 protein: CASSLTGTSRDTQYF
CDR3 length: 15; V gene: TRBV5-1; J gene: TRBJ1-2; CDR3 protein: CASSSQNGQGQGYTF
CDR3 length: 13; V gene: TRBV29-1; J gene: TRBJ1-1; CDR3 protein: CSVLQPVNTEAFF
CDR3 length: 13; V gene: TRBV20-1; J gene: TRBJ2-5; CDR3 protein: CSARAQFQETQYF
CDR3 length: 11; V gene: TRBV6-2/TRBV6-3; J gene: TRBJ2-5; CDR3 protein: CASSYTETQYF
CDR3 length: 15; V gene: TRBV9; J gene: TRBJ1-2; CDR3 protein: CASSVAGQFRYGYTF
CDR3 length: 13; V gene: TRBV12-3/TRBV12-4; J gene: TRBJ2-7; CDR3 protein: CASSSQAPYEQYF
CDR3 length: 14; V gene: TRBV12-3/TRBV12-4; J gene: TRBJ1-2; CDR3 protein: CASSHTGIGYGYTF
CDR3 length: 13; V gene: TRBV25-1; J gene: TRBJ2-7; CDR3 protein: CASSRQGAGEQYF
CDR3 length: 17; V gene: TRBV20-1; J gene: TRBJ2-3; CDR3 protein: CSARGLAGGRVTDTQYF
CDR3 length: 15; V gene: TRBV5-1; J gene: TRBJ2-2; CDR3 protein: CASSGLQGETGELFF
CDR3 length: 18; V gene: TRBV5-1; J gene: TRBJ2-2; CDR3 protein: CASSSLLTTGRVTGELFF
CDR3 length: 16; V gene: TRBV7-9; J gene: TRBJ2-1; CDR3 protein: CASSRPLAAEYNEQFF
CDR3 length: 14; V gene: TRBV12-3/TRBV12-4; J gene: TRBJ2-5; CDR3 protein: CASSLLRGGETQYF
CDR3 length: 16; V gene: TRBV24-1; J gene: TRBJ2-2; CDR3 protein: CATSEPSTGWAGELFF
CDR3 length: 13; V gene: TRBV3-1; J gene: TRBJ1-5; CDR3 protein: CASSHGGNQPQHF